The present entry profiles one T cell receptor beta chain with its context. What it binds is not known. CDR3 size: 13 residues. The V and J ends lost 7 bases and 4 bases respectively, with 11 bases between them. Germline-derived CDR1 and CDR2 are LNHDA and SQIVND (reference sequence). The data are from a study of blood T cells in healthy people across ages. General observations from the study: Investigators viewed diversity estimates from one million T cells as underestimates, the study reported.

Next came a second PCR, run for about 6 to 11 cycles, which used a sample-barcoded 5' primer along with a J-beta primer mix. Every molecule of cDNA carried a tag from a template-switch adaptor with 12 random nucleotides. TCRdb itself ran the 5' RACE reads through MiXCR, one entry per CDR3 protein. The sample consists of around 1,500,000 distinct CDR3 sequences, around 42% of them appearing once. The TCR originated in a woman aged 18-29 years in good health. The chain carries TRBV19 and TRBJ2-1, with D possibly TRBD2 on 6 matching bases. The specimen was blood. This CDR3 is CASKGTPYNEQFF. For the CDR3, the DNA is TGTGCCAGTAAAGGGACTCCATACAATGAGCAGTTCTTC.